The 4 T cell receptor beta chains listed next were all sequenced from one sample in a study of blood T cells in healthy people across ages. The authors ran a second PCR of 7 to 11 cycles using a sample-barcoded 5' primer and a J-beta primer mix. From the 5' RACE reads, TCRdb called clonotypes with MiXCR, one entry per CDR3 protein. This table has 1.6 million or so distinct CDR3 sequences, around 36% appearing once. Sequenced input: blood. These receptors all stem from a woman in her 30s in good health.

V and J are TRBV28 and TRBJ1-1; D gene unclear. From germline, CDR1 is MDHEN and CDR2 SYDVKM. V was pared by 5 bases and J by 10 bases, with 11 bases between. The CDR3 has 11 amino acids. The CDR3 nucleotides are TGTGCCAGCAGTGACGAGAGCGGAGCTTTCTTT. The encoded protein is CASSDESGAFF.

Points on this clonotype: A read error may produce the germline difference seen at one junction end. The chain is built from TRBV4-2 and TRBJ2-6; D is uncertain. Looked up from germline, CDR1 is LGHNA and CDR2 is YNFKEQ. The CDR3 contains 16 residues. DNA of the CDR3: TGTACCAGCAGCCAAGCTTCACTCTCTGGGGCCAACGTCCTGACTTTC. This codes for CTSSQASLSGANVLTF.

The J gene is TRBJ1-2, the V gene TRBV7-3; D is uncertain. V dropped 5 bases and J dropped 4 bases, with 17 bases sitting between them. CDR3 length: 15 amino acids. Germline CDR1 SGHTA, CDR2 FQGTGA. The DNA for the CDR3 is TGTGCCAGCAGCCCCGGGCGGGGATCGGGCTATGGCTACACCTTC. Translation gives CASSPGRGSGYGYTF.

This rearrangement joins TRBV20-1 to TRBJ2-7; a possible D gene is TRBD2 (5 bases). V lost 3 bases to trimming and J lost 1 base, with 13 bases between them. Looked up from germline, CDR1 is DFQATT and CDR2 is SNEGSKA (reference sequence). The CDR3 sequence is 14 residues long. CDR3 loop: CSASSRGRSYEQYF. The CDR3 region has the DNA TGCAGTGCTAGTTCTAGAGGGAGATCCTACGAGCAGTACTTC.